This entry features one T cell receptor (beta chain) sequence. The V gene's germline CDR1 is MNHNS and CDR2 SASEGT. V was clipped by 2 bases and J by 1 base, with 5 bases between them. This CDR3 contains 13 residues. The sample is drawn from a study of blood T cell repertoires in COVID-19. Study-level information: From the United States, Italy and Spain came samples of acute and convalescent COVID-19. The cDNA or gDNA used as material had been derived from T cells, B-cell-depleted T cells, or PBMCs.

Assay: immunoSEQ multiplex PCR; the TCRdb copy retains only in-frame clones and omits some. The sample lists approximately 84,000 clones, 60% to 75% occurring once. This sequence joins TRBV6-1 and TRBJ1-1, with D uncertain. Input material: peripheral blood. The clonotype comes from a man aged 45 to 65 with active or convalescent COVID-19. The CDR3 spells CASSEYRNTEAFF. The CDR3 DNA sequence: TGTGCCAGCAGTGAATACAGGAACACTGAAGCTTTCTTT.